Listed below are T cell receptor beta chains from one sample, sequenced in a study of OX40 agonist ivuxolimab in advanced cancers. The assay was immunoSEQ multiplex PCR, and TCRdb's table has in-frame clones only and misses some. This table has around 100,000 clones, around 93% appearing once. Sample: CD4+ or CD8+ T cells sorted from blood, taken in a trial of the OX40 agonist ivuxolimab. The source of these receptors is an adult with an advanced solid tumor such as melanoma, head and neck, liver or kidney cancer. Each CDR3 is given with its conserved first and last residue. A D gene is named only where the DNA matches it firmly. Rows give clone size only sometimes, using once, few, many, or a class for an expanded clone.

D gene	V gene	clone size	J gene	CDR3 length	CDR3 protein	CDR3 DNA
TRBD1	TRBV14	-	TRBJ2-7	15	CASSQLGQGTYEQYF	TGTGCCAGCAGCCAATTGGGACAGGGTACATACGAGCAGTACTTC
TRBD1	TRBV2	-	TRBJ1-1	17	CASSMDRGAKGSTEAFF	TGTGCCAGCAGCATGGACAGGGGAGCGAAGGGGTCCACTGAAGCTTTCTTT
-	TRBV30	-	TRBJ1-4	16	CAHGRMGGSTNEKLFF	TGTGCCCATGGGCGGATGGGCGGATCAACTAATGAAAAACTGTTTTTT
-	TRBV2	-	TRBJ2-6	15	CASSYQGAGANVLTF	TGTGCCAGCAGTTACCAGGGTGCCGGGGCCAACGTCCTGACTTTC
-	TRBV7-2	-	TRBJ2-1	11	CASSAMNEQFF	TGTGCCAGCAGCGCCATGAATGAGCAGTTCTTC
TRBD2	TRBV5-1	once	TRBJ2-5	15	CASSRLAGPRETQYF	TGCGCCAGCAGCCGACTAGCGGGACCGCGGGAGACCCAGTACTTC
-	TRBV9	-	TRBJ2-1	16	CASSVGGLLEANEQFF	TGTGCCAGCAGCGTAGGTGGACTTCTTGAGGCTAATGAGCAGTTCTTC
-	TRBV11-3	-	TRBJ2-7	13	CASSVGRTYEQYF	TGTGCCAGCAGCGTGGGACGGACCTACGAGCAGTACTTC
TRBD2	TRBV5-1	-	TRBJ2-5	15	CASSLGLAAQETQYF	TGCGCCAGCAGCCTCGGACTAGCAGCGCAAGAGACCCAGTACTTC
-	TRBV4-2	once	TRBJ1-1	15	CASSQVGRDSSEAFF	TGTGCCAGCAGCCAAGTTGGCAGGGACTCTTCTGAAGCTTTCTTT
-	TRBV27	-	TRBJ2-5	12	CASSLQGSTQYF	TGTGCCAGCAGTTTACAGGGATCGACCCAGTACTTC
-	TRBV18	-	TRBJ2-5	13	CASSFGLSETQYF	TGTGCCAGCTCATTCGGGTTGTCGGAGACCCAGTACTTC
TRBD2	TRBV5-1	-	TRBJ2-2	16	CASSLGTSGRAGELFF	TGCGCCAGCAGCTTGGGGACTAGCGGGAGGGCCGGGGAGCTGTTTTTT
-	TRBV5-5	-	TRBJ2-7	13	CASRTRGGYEQYF	TGTGCCAGCAGAACTAGGGGCGGGTACGAGCAGTACTTC
-	TRBV10-2	-	TRBJ2-5	12	CASMKIQETQYF	TGCGCCAGCATGAAGATACAAGAGACCCAGTACTTC
-	TRBV7-2	-	TRBJ2-1	14	CASSDHWGYNEQFF	TGTGCCAGCTCTGATCATTGGGGATACAATGAGCAGTTCTTC